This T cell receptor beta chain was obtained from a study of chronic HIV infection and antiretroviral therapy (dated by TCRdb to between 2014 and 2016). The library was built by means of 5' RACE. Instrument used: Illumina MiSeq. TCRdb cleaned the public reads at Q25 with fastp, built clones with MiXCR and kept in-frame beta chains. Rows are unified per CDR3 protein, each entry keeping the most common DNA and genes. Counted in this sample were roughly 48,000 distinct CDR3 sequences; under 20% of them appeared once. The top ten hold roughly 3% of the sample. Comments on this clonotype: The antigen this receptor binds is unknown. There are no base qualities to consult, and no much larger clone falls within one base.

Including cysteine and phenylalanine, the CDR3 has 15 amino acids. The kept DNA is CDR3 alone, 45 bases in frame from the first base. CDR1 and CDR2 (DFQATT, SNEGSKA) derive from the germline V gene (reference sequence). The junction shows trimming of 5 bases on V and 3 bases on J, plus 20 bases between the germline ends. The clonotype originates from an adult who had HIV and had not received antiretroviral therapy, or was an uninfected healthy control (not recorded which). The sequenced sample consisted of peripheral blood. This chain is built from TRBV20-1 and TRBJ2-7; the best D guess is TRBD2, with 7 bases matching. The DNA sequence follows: TGCAGTGCTCAGAAGGGGGGGGCGGATTACTACGAGCAGTACTTC. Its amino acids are CSAQKGGADYYEQYF.